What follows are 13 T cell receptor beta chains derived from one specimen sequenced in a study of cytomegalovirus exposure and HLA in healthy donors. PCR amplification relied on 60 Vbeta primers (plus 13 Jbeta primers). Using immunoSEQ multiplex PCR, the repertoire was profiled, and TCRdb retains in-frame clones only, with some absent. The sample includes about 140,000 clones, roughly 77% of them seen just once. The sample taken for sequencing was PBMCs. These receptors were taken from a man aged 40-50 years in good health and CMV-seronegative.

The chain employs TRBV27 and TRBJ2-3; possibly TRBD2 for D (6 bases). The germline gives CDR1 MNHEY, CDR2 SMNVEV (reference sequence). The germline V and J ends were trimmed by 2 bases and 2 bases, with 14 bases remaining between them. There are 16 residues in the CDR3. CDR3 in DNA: TGTGCCAGCAGTTTAAATTGGGGGACTTACACAGATACGCAGTATTTT. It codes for CASSLNWGTYTDTQYF.

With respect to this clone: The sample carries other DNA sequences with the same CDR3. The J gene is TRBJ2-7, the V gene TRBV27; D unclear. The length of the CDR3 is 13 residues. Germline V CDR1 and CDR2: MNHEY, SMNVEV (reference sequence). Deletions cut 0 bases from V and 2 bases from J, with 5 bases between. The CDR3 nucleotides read TGTGCCAGCAGTTTATCCCGGGCCTACGAGCAGTACTTC. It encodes CASSLSRAYEQYF.

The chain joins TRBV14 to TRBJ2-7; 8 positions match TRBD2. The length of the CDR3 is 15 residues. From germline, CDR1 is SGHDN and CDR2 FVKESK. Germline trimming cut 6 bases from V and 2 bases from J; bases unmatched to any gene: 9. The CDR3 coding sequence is TGTGCCAGCAGACCTTCGGGGGGGGCCCCCTACGAGCAGTACTTC. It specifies CASRPSGGAPYEQYF. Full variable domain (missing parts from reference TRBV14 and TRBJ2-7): EAGVTQFPSHSVIEKGQTVTLRCDPISGHDNLYWYRRVMGKEIKFLLHFVKESKQDESGMPNNRFLAERTGGTYSTLKVQPAELEDSGVYFCASRPSGGAPYEQYFGPGTRLTVT.

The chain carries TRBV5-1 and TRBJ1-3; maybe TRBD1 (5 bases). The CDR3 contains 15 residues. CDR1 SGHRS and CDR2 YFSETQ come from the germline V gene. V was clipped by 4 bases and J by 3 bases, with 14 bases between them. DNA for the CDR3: TGCGCCAGCAGCCGGGGGGGGTCTTATGGAAACACCATATATTTT. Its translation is CASSRGGSYGNTIYF.

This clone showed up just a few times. CDR3 protein: CASSVTVGQPQHF. The CDR3 DNA sequence: TGTGCCAGCAGTGTCACGGTTGGTCAGCCCCAGCATTTT. V gene TRBV2 combines with J gene TRBJ1-5; D gene unclear. The CDR3 is made up of 13 amino acids. Germline assignment: CDR1 SNHLY and CDR2 FYNNEI. The V gene lost 4 bases and the J gene lost 6 bases, with 10 bases spanning the gap. Variable domain in full (rest from reference TRBV2 and TRBJ1-5): EPEVTQTPSHQVTQMGQEVILRCVPISNHLYFYWYRQILGQKVEFLVSFYNNEISEKSEIFDDQFSVERPDGSNFTLKIRSTKLEDSAMYFCASSVTVGQPQHFGDGTRLSIL.

The CDR3 here is CASSARQGTGYTF. DNA for the CDR3: TGTGCCAGCAGTGCTCGACAGGGAACTGGCTACACCTTC. This chain connects TRBV25-1 to TRBJ1-2; 7 bases are shared with TRBD1. The CDR3 runs 13 residues. The germline CDR1 and CDR2 sequences are MGHDK and SYGVNS. V lost 4 bases to trimming and J lost 7 bases; unmatched junction nucleotides: 6.

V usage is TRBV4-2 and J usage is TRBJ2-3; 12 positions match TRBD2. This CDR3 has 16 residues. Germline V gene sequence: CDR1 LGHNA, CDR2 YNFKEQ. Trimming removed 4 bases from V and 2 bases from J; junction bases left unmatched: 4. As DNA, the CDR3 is TGTGCCAGCAGCCCCCGACTAGCGGGGGCCACAGATACGCAGTATTTT. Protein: CASSPRLAGATDTQYF.

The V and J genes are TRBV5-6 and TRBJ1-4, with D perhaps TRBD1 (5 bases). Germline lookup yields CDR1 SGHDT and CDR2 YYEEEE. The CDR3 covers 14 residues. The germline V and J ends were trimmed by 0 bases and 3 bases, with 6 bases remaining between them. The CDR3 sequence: CASSLGGANEKLFF. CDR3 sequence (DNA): TGTGCCAGCAGCTTGGGGGGCGCTAATGAAAAACTGTTTTTT. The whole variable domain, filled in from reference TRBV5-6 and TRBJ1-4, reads DAGVTQSPTHLIKTRGQQVTLRCSPKSGHDTVSWYQQALGQGPQFIFQYYEEEERQRGNFPDRFSGHQFPNYSSELNVNALLLGDSALYLCASSLGGANEKLFFGSGTQLSVL.

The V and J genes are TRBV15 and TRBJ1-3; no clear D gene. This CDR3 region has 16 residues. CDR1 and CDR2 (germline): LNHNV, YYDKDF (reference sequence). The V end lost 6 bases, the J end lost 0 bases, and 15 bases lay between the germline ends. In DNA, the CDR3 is TGTGCCACCAGTTTGAGTCCGATGAGCTCTGGAAACACCATATATTTT. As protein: CATSLSPMSSGNTIYF. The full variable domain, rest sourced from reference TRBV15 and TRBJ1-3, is DAMVIQNPRYQVTQFGKPVTLSCSQTLNHNVMYWYQQKSSQAPKLLFHYYDKDFNNEADTPDNFQSRRPNTSFCFLDIRSPGLGDTAMYLCATSLSPMSSGNTIYFGEGSWLTVV.

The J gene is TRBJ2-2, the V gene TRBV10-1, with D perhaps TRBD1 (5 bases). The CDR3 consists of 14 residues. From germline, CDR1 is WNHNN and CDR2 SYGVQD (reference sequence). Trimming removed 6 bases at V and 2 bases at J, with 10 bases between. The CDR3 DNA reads TGCGCCAGCAGCTCCAGGGTAAACACCGGGGAGCTGTTTTTT. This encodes CASSSRVNTGELFF.

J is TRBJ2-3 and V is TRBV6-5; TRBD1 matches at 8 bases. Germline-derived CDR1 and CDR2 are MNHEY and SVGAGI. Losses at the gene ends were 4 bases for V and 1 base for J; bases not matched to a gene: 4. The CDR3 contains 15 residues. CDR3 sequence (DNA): TGTGCCAGCAGTTTCGTGACAGGGGGCACAGATACGCAGTATTTT. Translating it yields CASSFVTGGTDTQYF.

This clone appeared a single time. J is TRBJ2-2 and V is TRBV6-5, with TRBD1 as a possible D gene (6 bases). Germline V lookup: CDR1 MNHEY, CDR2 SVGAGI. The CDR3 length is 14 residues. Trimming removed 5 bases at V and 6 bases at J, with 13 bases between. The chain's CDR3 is CASSETGFPGELFF. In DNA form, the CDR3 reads TGTGCCAGCAGTGAAACAGGGTTCCCCGGGGAGCTGTTTTTT.

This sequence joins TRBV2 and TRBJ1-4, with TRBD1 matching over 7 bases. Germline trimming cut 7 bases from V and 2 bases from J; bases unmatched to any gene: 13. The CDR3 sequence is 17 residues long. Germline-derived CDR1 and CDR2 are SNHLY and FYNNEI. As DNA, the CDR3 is TGTGCCAGCACACGAAATTCTCCGGGACAGACTAATGAAAAACTGTTTTTT. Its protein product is CASTRNSPGQTNEKLFF. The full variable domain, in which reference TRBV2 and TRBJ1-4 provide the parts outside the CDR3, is EPEVTQTPSHQVTQMGQEVILRCVPISNHLYFYWYRQILGQKVEFLVSFYNNEISEKSEIFDDQFSVERPDGSNFTLKIRSTKLEDSAMYFCASTRNSPGQTNEKLFFGSGTQLSVL.